What follows are 9 T cell receptor beta chains derived from one specimen sequenced in a study of OX40 agonist ivuxolimab in advanced cancers. Generated by immunoSEQ multiplex PCR, the TCRdb table keeps only in-frame clones and is missing some. The sample holds around 58,000 clones, around 89% seen once. The specimen comprised CD4+ or CD8+ T cells sorted from blood, sampled in a trial of the OX40 agonist ivuxolimab. The receptors shown here come from an adult with an advanced solid tumor such as melanoma, head and neck, liver or kidney cancer.

The CDR3 sequence is CASSYSRDRDQPQHF. CDR3 DNA sequence: TGTGCCAGCAGTTACTCGCGGGACAGGGATCAGCCCCAGCATTTT. The chain has TRBV6-5 and TRBJ1-5; 9 bases match TRBD1. V dropped 0 bases and J dropped 5; count of bases not matched to a gene: 2. Germline V lookup: CDR1 MNHEY, CDR2 SVGAGI. The CDR3 has 15 amino acids.

The chain is built from TRBV7-2 and TRBJ2-3; TRBD2 matches at 10 bases. The V gene's germline CDR1 is SGHTA and CDR2 FQGNSA. With 1 base clipped from V and 4 bases from J, the junction kept 2 bases outside the gene matches. This CDR3 is built from 15 residues. The CDR3 here is CASSLVSGGADTQYF. The CDR3 nucleotides read TGTGCCAGCAGCTTAGTAAGCGGGGGGGCAGATACGCAGTATTTT.

The rearrangement uses TRBV30 and TRBJ1-1; D ambiguous. The CDR3 is 13 residues long. In germline, CDR1 is GTSNPN, CDR2 SVGIG (reference sequence). Trimming stripped 1 base from V and 1 base from J, with 7 bases between. The CDR3 nucleotides read TGTGCCTGGAGTGCGGGTCCGAACACTGAAGCTTTCTTT. Its translation is CAWSAGPNTEAFF. The whole variable domain, filled in from reference TRBV30 and TRBJ1-1, reads SQTIHQWPATLVQPVGSPLSLECTVEGTSNPNLYWYRQAAGRGLQLLFYSVGIGQISSEVPQNLSASRPQDRQFILSSKKLLLSDSGFYLCAWSAGPNTEAFFGQGTRLTVV.

The rearrangement uses TRBV28 and TRBJ2-7, with 8 bases identical to TRBD1. Unmatched junction bases numbered 6, after V lost 6 bases and J lost 2 bases. CDR1 and CDR2 from the germline V gene are MDHEN and SYDVKM. This CDR3 spans 14 amino acids. The CDR3 protein is CASRPGQATYEQYF. The CDR3 DNA follows: TGTGCCAGCAGGCCGGGACAGGCCACCTACGAGCAGTACTTC.

The CDR3 coding sequence is TGTGCCAGCAGCCACTACAGGGGGCCTTACGAGCAGTACTTC. This encodes CASSHYRGPYEQYF. The chain has TRBV5-6 and TRBJ2-5; 9 positions agree with TRBD1. The J call may be incorrect, as the DNA end agrees better with TRBJ2-7. The CDR3 covers 14 residues. Germline CDR1 SGHDT, CDR2 YYEEEE.

The chain has TRBV28 and TRBJ2-5; D gene unclear. There are 12 residues in the CDR3. Trimming removed 4 bases at V and 4 bases at J, with 7 bases between. The V gene's germline CDR1 is MDHEN and CDR2 SYDVKM. The CDR3 is CASSSSAETQYF. In nucleotides, the CDR3 is TGTGCCAGCAGTTCCTCTGCAGAGACCCAGTACTTC.

The chain combines TRBV30 with TRBJ1-2; 9 nucleotides match TRBD1. Trimming at V came to 4 bases and at J to 2 bases, leaving 5 bases not matched to a gene. This CDR3 is 14 amino acids long. The V gene's germline CDR1 is GTSNPN and CDR2 SVGIG (reference sequence). CDR3 sequence: CAWTGQGINYGYTF. The DNA of the CDR3 is TGTGCCTGGACTGGACAGGGGATCAACTATGGCTACACCTTC. The full variable domain, rest sourced from reference TRBV30 and TRBJ1-2, is SQTIHQWPATLVQPVGSPLSLECTVEGTSNPNLYWYRQAAGRGLQLLFYSVGIGQISSEVPQNLSASRPQDRQFILSSKKLLLSDSGFYLCAWTGQGINYGYTFGSGTRLTVV.

The chain recombines TRBV19 with TRBJ2-7; no firm D call. The CDR3 contains 14 residues. The V gene lost 4 bases and the J gene lost 0 bases, with 10 bases spanning the gap. The germline V gene encodes CDR1 LNHDA and CDR2 SQIVND (reference sequence). The CDR3 loop reads CASSSLLDSYEQYF. The CDR3 nucleotides read TGTGCCAGTAGTAGCCTCCTGGACTCCTACGAGCAGTACTTC.

The V gene is TRBV2, the J gene TRBJ2-1; 8 bases align to TRBD2. CDR1 is SNHLY and CDR2 is FYNNEI in the germline V gene. The V and J ends lost 6 bases and 5 bases, in that order; junction bases with no gene match: 9. This CDR3 is built from 15 residues. The CDR3 bases are TGTGCCAGCAGGAGGTCCGGGGGGGCTAACAATGAGCAGTTCTTC. The encoded protein is CASRRSGGANNEQFF.